Below, 14 T cell receptor beta chains from the same sample are listed, as sequenced in a study of blood T cell repertoires in COVID-19. Assay used: immunoSEQ multiplex PCR; TCRdb lists only in-frame clones, some missing. This table has under 400,000 clones, roughly 90% appearing once. The sample comprised peripheral blood. The receptors originated from a woman between 25 and 40 years old with COVID-19, enrolled during active disease.

This chain links TRBV2 with TRBJ2-7; 9 bases align to TRBD2. The V gene's germline CDR1 is SNHLY and CDR2 FYNNEI. This CDR3 is built from 14 residues. J gave up 0 bases and V 6 bases, and 3 bases lay outside the gene matches. This chain's CDR3 is CASRKREDSYEQYF. CDR3 in DNA: TGTGCCAGCAGAAAGCGGGAGGACTCCTACGAGCAGTACTTC. Based on the CDR3 plus reference TRBV2 and TRBJ2-7, the full variable domain is EPEVTQTPSHQVTQMGQEVILRCVPISNHLYFYWYRQILGQKVEFLVSFYNNEISEKSEIFDDQFSVERPDGSNFTLKIRSTKLEDSAMYFCASRKREDSYEQYFGPGTRLTVT.

The CDR3 sequence: CASSSKTGDPLDTF. The CDR3 DNA reads TGTGCCAGCAGCTCTAAGACAGGGGACCCTCTAGACACCTTC. The chain employs TRBV5-4 and TRBJ1-2, with 8 bases identical to TRBD1. The J segment lost 12 bases and the V segment lost 3 bases, leaving 13 bases of the junction unmatched. Germline CDR1 and CDR2: SGHNT and YYREEE (reference sequence). The CDR3 totals 14 residues.

This chain joins TRBV7-2 and TRBJ2-7; 7 bases are a match to TRBD2. Looked up from germline, CDR1 is SGHTA and CDR2 is FQGNSA. Trimming at V came to 1 base and at J to 3 bases, leaving 15 bases not matched to a gene. This CDR3 has 18 residues. CDR3 sequence: CASSLGRLASPQNYEQYF. CDR3 in DNA: TGTGCCAGCAGCTTAGGTCGACTAGCCTCCCCCCAAAACTACGAGCAGTACTTC.

This clone was detected only a few times. CDR3 in DNA: TGTGCCAGCAGCTTTAGAGGCGGCGGATACGAGACTTCAAATGAAAAACTGTTTTTT. Translated: CASSFRGGGYETSNEKLFF. The V call is TRBV7-9, the J call TRBJ1-4, with unresolved D. V shed 3 bases and J shed 5 bases, with 25 bases lying between them. The CDR3 is 19 amino acids. Germline values: CDR1 SEHNR, CDR2 FQNEAQ (reference sequence).

The J gene is TRBJ1-1, the V gene TRBV5-4; TRBD1 agrees at 7 bases. Germline lookup yields CDR1 SGHNT and CDR2 YYREEE (reference sequence). This CDR3 is built from 16 residues. With V trimmed by 2 bases and J by 6 bases, 13 bases remained unmatched. The CDR3 nucleotides are TGTGCCAGCAGCTTCGGGACAGACGACACGAGGGCTGAAGCTTTCTTT. This gives the protein CASSFGTDDTRAEAFF.

In this sample, this clone turned up many times. J is TRBJ1-4 and V is TRBV27; a possible D gene is TRBD1 (6 bases). In germline, CDR1 is MNHEY, CDR2 SMNVEV (reference sequence). The CDR3 covers 15 residues. Trimming took 3 bases from V and 4 from J, leaving 12 bases between them. This chain's CDR3 is CASSFTGQINEKLFF. The CDR3 DNA reads as TGTGCCAGCAGTTTTACGGGACAAATTAATGAAAAACTGTTTTTT.

This sequence joins TRBV9 and TRBJ1-1; no firm D call. CDR1 and CDR2 (germline): SGDLS, YYNGEE. V was pared by 0 bases and J by 3 bases, with 12 bases between. CDR3 length: 15 amino acids. In nucleotides, the CDR3 is TGTGCCAGCAGCGTAGCGGCCAATCAGGACACTGAAGCTTTCTTT. It specifies CASSVAANQDTEAFF.

Only one count was recorded for this clone. The chain joins TRBV7-6 to TRBJ1-2; D is unclear. V gave up 1 base and J gave up 4 bases, with 7 bases separating them. This CDR3 comprises 13 residues. From germline, CDR1 is SGHVS and CDR2 FNYEAQ. This chain's CDR3 is CASSLDPGYGYTF. The CDR3 region has the DNA TGTGCCAGCAGCTTAGATCCGGGCTATGGCTACACCTTC. The whole variable domain, filled in from reference TRBV7-6 and TRBJ1-2, reads GAGVSQSPRYKVTKRGQDVALRCDPISGHVSLYWYRQALGQGPEFLTYFNYEAQQDKSGLPNDRFSAERPEGSISTLTIQRTEQRDSAMYRCASSLDPGYGYTFGSGTRLTVV.

This clone was counted once. V and J are TRBV11-2 and TRBJ2-3, with unresolved D. Deletions cut 2 bases from V and 0 bases from J, with 9 bases between. Germline V gene lookup returns CDR1 SGHAT and CDR2 FQNNGV. The CDR3 extends over 15 amino acids. The CDR3: CASSLMSKSTDTQYF. CDR3 nucleotide sequence: TGTGCCAGCAGCTTAATGTCTAAAAGCACAGATACGCAGTATTTT.

The rearrangement links TRBV5-5 to TRBJ1-5; no firm D call. The CDR3 contains 17 residues. V was pared by 0 bases and J by 5 bases, with 18 bases between. CDR1 and CDR2 (germline): SGHKS, YYEKEE (reference sequence). DNA of the CDR3: TGTGCCAGCAGCTTGGGGCAGGCTGGTCAACCCTATCAGCCCCAGCATTTT. Protein sequence: CASSLGQAGQPYQPQHF.

The chain employs TRBV5-1 and TRBJ1-1, with a weak D call TRBD1 (6 bases). The germline V gene has CDR1 SGHRS and CDR2 YFSETQ. Trimming left V 6 bases short and J 8 bases short, with 14 bases between. The CDR3 is 12 amino acids. Here the CDR3 DNA reads TGCGCCAGCACCTTCGAACAGGGAGAAGCTTTCTTT. Residues: CASTFEQGEAFF.

This clone has just one count. The V and J genes are TRBV6-6 and TRBJ1-3; D unclear. Trimming shortened V by 9 bases and J by 0 bases, and 15 bases separated the two germline ends. The length of the CDR3 is 15 residues. Germline assignment: CDR1 MNHNY and CDR2 SVGAGI (reference sequence). This CDR3 reads CASLERPNSGNTIYF. DNA of the CDR3: TGTGCCAGTCTGGAGCGGCCTAACTCTGGAAACACCATATATTTT.

V is TRBV13 and J is TRBJ1-1, with D maybe TRBD1 (6 bases). CDR3 size: 16 residues. Germline CDR1 is PRHDT and CDR2 is FYEKMQ (reference sequence). Trimming stripped 5 bases from V and 4 bases from J, with 20 bases between. CDR3 DNA sequence: TGTGCCAGCAGCCCAAACAACAGGGTGATGGGCACTGAAGCTTTCTTT. The encoded protein is CASSPNNRVMGTEAFF.

V and J are TRBV19 and TRBJ1-5; possible D gene TRBD1, 5 bases. This CDR3 has 13 residues. Per germline, CDR1 LNHDA and CDR2 SQIVND (reference sequence). The germline V and J ends were trimmed by 8 bases and 2 bases, with 10 bases remaining between them. CDR3 sequence (DNA): TGTGCCAGTCTCGGCAGGGGCAATCAGCCCCAGCATTTT. Translation: CASLGRGNQPQHF.